These 23 T cell receptor beta chains were sequenced from one sample in a study of T cells in Graves' hyperthyroidism and ophthalmopathy. Using RNA transcripts as the source, TCR beta CDR3 regions were amplified. HTBI primers were the set used in a first-round RT-PCR of the TCR CDR3. TCRdb ran MiXCR on the multiplex PCR reads and lists one entry per CDR3 protein. This repertoire shows 700,000 or so distinct CDR3 sequences, roughly 15% found once; its top ten account for around 8%. The sample consisted of blood. All receptors come from a man between 18 and 29 years old with Graves' hyperthyroidism.

The genes are TRBV6-5 and TRBJ2-2; 12 nucleotides match TRBD2. The V and J ends lost 0 bases and 5 bases, in that order; junction bases with no gene match: 1. The CDR3 length is 16 residues. Germline CDR1 MNHEY, CDR2 SVGAGI. CDR3 coding DNA: TGTGCCAGCAGTTACTCTACTAGCGGGAGGACCGGGGAGCTGTTTTTT. It specifies CASSYSTSGRTGELFF.

This clonotype appeared many times. The chain uses TRBV9 and TRBJ2-7, with 9 bases lining up with TRBD2. In germline, CDR1 is SGDLS, CDR2 YYNGEE. With V trimmed by 4 bases and J by 0 bases, 5 bases remained unmatched. The CDR3 runs to 15 residues. DNA for the CDR3: TGTGCCAGCAGCCCGAGCGGGAGGCCCTCCTACGAGCAGTACTTC. Translation: CASSPSGRPSYEQYF.

The gene calls are TRBV7-9 and TRBJ2-5; D gene unclear. Germline CDR1 reads SEHNR; CDR2 reads FQNEAQ (reference sequence). The CDR3 has 14 amino acids. V was trimmed by 1 base and J by 1 base, leaving 7 bases between them. CDR3 sequence reads: CASSLDTSQETQYF. In DNA form, the CDR3 reads TGTGCCAGCAGCTTAGACACTTCCCAAGAGACCCAGTACTTC. The complete variable domain, with remaining parts taken from reference TRBV7-9 and TRBJ2-5, reads DTGVSQNPRHKITKRGQNVTFRCDPISEHNRLYWYRQTLGQGPEFLTYFQNEAQLEKSRLLSDRFSAERPKGSFSTLEIQRTEQGDSAMYLCASSLDTSQETQYFGPGTRLLVL.

This rearrangement joins TRBV20-1 to TRBJ2-3; 8 nucleotides line up with TRBD2. This CDR3 has 15 amino acids. The trim removed 1 base at V and 4 bases at J, leaving 7 bases unmatched. Germline CDR1 and CDR2: DFQATT and SNEGSKA (reference sequence). The chain's CDR3 is CSARVNGRVADTQYF. The CDR3 coding sequence is TGCAGTGCTAGAGTGAACGGGAGGGTGGCAGATACGCAGTATTTT.

This clonotype was seen a handful of times. The chain links TRBV19 to TRBJ2-3; unclear D gene. The V gene lost 10 bases and the J gene lost 1 base, with 3 bases spanning the gap. Per germline, CDR1 LNHDA and CDR2 SQIVND (reference sequence). This CDR3 has 10 residues. The CDR3 sequence is CANRTDTQYF. The CDR3 region has the DNA TGTGCCAACCGCACAGATACGCAGTATTTT.

At least ten counts were recorded for this clonotype. V usage is TRBV20-1 and J usage is TRBJ2-1, with D uncertain. Trimming pared 1 base from V and 0 bases from J, leaving 13 bases between. The CDR3 has 16 residues. CDR1 is DFQATT and CDR2 is SNEGSKA in the germline V gene (reference sequence). Written as DNA, the CDR3 is TGCAGTGCTAGAGTCGCTTACAAGAGCTCCTACAATGAGCAGTTCTTC. This sequence encodes CSARVAYKSSYNEQFF.

V usage is TRBV12-5 and J usage is TRBJ2-1; TRBD1 aligns across 9 bases. The CDR3 has 14 amino acids. The V segment lost 6 bases and the J segment 1 base; nucleotides outside the gene matches: 1. CDR1 is LGHNT and CDR2 is FRNRAP in the germline V gene. The CDR3 region has the DNA TGTGCTAGTGGACAGGGGGCGTCCTACAATGAGCAGTTCTTC. Translating gives CASGQGASYNEQFF.

This clonotype was picked up many times. The chain joins TRBV30 to TRBJ2-5; TRBD2 agrees at 9 bases. The germline V gene has CDR1 GTSNPN and CDR2 SVGIG (reference sequence). The CDR3 consists of 15 residues. The J segment lost 6 bases and the V segment lost 3 bases, leaving 11 bases of the junction unmatched. The CDR3 spells CAWRGGAGGEKTQYF. The CDR3 DNA sequence: TGTGCCTGGAGAGGAGGTGCGGGAGGGGAAAAGACCCAGTACTTC.

The chain couples TRBV20-1 to TRBJ2-6; 10 positions match TRBD1. Germline CDR1 is DFQATT and CDR2 is SNEGSKA (reference sequence). This CDR3 comprises 17 residues. V lost 2 bases, J lost 3 bases, and 7 bases stayed unmatched. DNA for the CDR3: TGCAGTGCTAGATCCGGACAGGGGGTAGGTGGGGCCAACGTCCTGACTTTC. It is translated as CSARSGQGVGGANVLTF.

This clonotype showed up many times. V gene TRBV4-3 combines with J gene TRBJ2-5, with 7 bases identical to TRBD2. V trimming: 5 bases; J trimming: 5 bases; junction bases outside the gene matches: 11. Germline V lookup: CDR1 LGHNA, CDR2 YSLEER. The CDR3 is 15 amino acids. The CDR3 nucleotides are TGCGCCAGCAGCATCGCTGGGACTACCGGGGAGACCCAGTACTTC. Protein product: CASSIAGTTGETQYF.

This clonotype was seen many times. The V call is TRBV2, the J call TRBJ2-4; D uncertain. Trimming took off 11 bases at V and 5 bases at J, with 10 bases between the two ends. This CDR3 region has 11 residues. Per the germline V gene, CDR1 is SNHLY and CDR2 is FYNNEI. This CDR3 is CAEADENIQYF. The DNA for the CDR3 is TGTGCCGAAGCCGACGAAAACATTCAGTACTTC.

This clonotype has just a few counts. The CDR3 reads CASTRSNTGELFF. In DNA form, the CDR3 reads TGTGCCAGTACGAGGAGTAACACCGGGGAGCTGTTTTTT. The chain joins TRBV27 to TRBJ2-2; D call uncertain. Trimming took off 9 bases at V and 2 bases at J, with 10 bases between the two ends. The CDR3 contains 13 residues. CDR1 and CDR2 from the germline V gene are MNHEY and SMNVEV (reference sequence).

This clonotype has a count of ten or more. The chain employs TRBV28 and TRBJ2-7; TRBD2 aligns across 9 bases. Germline trimming cut 3 bases from V and 6 bases from J; bases unmatched to any gene: 6. This CDR3 comprises 14 residues. The germline V gene has CDR1 MDHEN and CDR2 SYDVKM. The CDR3 is CASSFQREVREQYF. CDR3 nucleotide sequence: TGTGCCAGCAGTTTCCAGCGGGAGGTTCGCGAGCAGTACTTC.

The V call is TRBV28, the J call TRBJ1-4, with D perhaps matching TRBD1 (6 bases). The germline V gene has CDR1 MDHEN and CDR2 SYDVKM. The germline V and J ends were trimmed by 8 bases and 5 bases, with 21 bases remaining between them. The CDR3 is 16 amino acids. CDR3: CASYRKGEKTNEKLFF. In DNA, the CDR3 is TGTGCCAGCTATAGGAAGGGGGAAAAAACCAATGAAAAACTGTTTTTT.

The rearrangement uses TRBV6-2 or TRBV6-3 and TRBJ2-1; 8 bases are shared with TRBD2. Trimming cost V 4 bases and J 5 bases; bases outside gene matches: 7. CDR1 and CDR2 (germline): MNHEY, SVGEGT. The CDR3 is 15 amino acids. Here the CDR3 reads CASSLDGRENNEQFF. The CDR3 bases are TGTGCCAGCAGTTTAGACGGGAGGGAAAACAATGAGCAGTTCTTC.

There are a few counts of this clonotype. The chain links TRBV6-1 to TRBJ2-3; TRBD2 might be the D (5 bases). The CDR3 length is 16 residues. Trimming left V 3 bases short and J 0 bases short, with 13 bases between. Germline CDR1 MNHNS, CDR2 SASEGT. CDR3 loop: CASSERATGSTDTQYF. CDR3 DNA: TGTGCCAGCAGTGAGCGGGCGACCGGTAGCACAGATACGCAGTATTTT.

Remarks on this clonotype: A junction end diverges from the germline sequence, so it may reflect a read error. This rearrangement joins TRBV6-6 to TRBJ2-5, with 8 bases fitting TRBD2. The CDR3 totals 13 residues. Per germline, CDR1 MNHNY and CDR2 SVGAGI (reference sequence). The CDR3 nucleotides read TGTGCCAGCAGTTACTCCGCCGTAGCGGGACTAGACTTC. Translating it yields CASSYSAVAGLDF.

This clonotype was counted at least ten times. The chain employs TRBV7-2 and TRBJ2-3, with D possibly being TRBD1 (5 bases). Germline loops: CDR1 SGHTA, CDR2 FQGNSA. The CDR3 runs 15 residues. Between the trimmed V and J ends, which lost 4 bases and 1 base, there was a span of 12 bases. This chain's CDR3 is CASSWAGSGTDTQYF. The CDR3 DNA reads as TGTGCCAGCAGCTGGGCAGGGTCGGGCACAGATACGCAGTATTTT.

This clonotype was recorded at least ten times. The V and J genes are TRBV5-1 and TRBJ2-7; 9 bases are shared with TRBD1. The V segment lost 6 bases and the J segment 3 bases; nucleotides outside the gene matches: 10. The CDR3 has 15 amino acids. Germline V lookup: CDR1 SGHRS, CDR2 YFSETQ. The CDR3 DNA sequence: TGCGCCAGCACTCACTACGGGACAGGGTTCTACGAGCAGTACTTC. Translated, it gives CASTHYGTGFYEQYF.

This clonotype was observed at least ten times. The rearrangement joins TRBV29-1 to TRBJ1-5; no clear D gene. From germline, CDR1 is SQVTM and CDR2 ANQGSEA. The V and J ends lost 4 bases and 4 bases respectively, with 14 bases between them. The CDR3 length is 14 residues. The CDR3 coding sequence is TGCAGCGTTGTGAAGTGGGATGGTAATCAGCCCCAGCATTTT. This encodes CSVVKWDGNQPQHF. The full variable domain, completed using reference TRBV29-1 and TRBJ1-5, is SAVISQKPSRDICQRGTSLTIQCQVDSQVTMMFWYRQQPGQSLTLIATANQGSEATYESGFVIDKFPISRPNLTFSTLTVSNMSPEDSSIYLCSVVKWDGNQPQHFGDGTRLSIL.

This clonotype was picked up a small number of times. The V and J genes are TRBV7-2 and TRBJ2-7, with 9 bases fitting TRBD1. Germline V lookup: CDR1 SGHTA, CDR2 FQGNSA. Germline trimming cut 1 base from V and 5 bases from J; bases unmatched to any gene: 3. The CDR3 is 14 amino acids. The CDR3 DNA is TGTGCCAGCAGCTTAGACAGGGGGCATCACGAGCAGTACTTC. Residues: CASSLDRGHHEQYF.

This clonotype was observed a few times. This chain links TRBV6-2 or TRBV6-3 with TRBJ1-5; TRBD1 is a possible D gene (6 bases). Trimming pared 6 bases from V and 2 bases from J, leaving 17 bases between. This CDR3 region has 16 residues. Germline CDR1 and CDR2: MNHEY and SVGEGT. The CDR3 spells CASSQRGGAGNQPQHF. CDR3 in DNA: TGTGCCAGCAGCCAGAGGGGGGGGGCGGGCAATCAGCCCCAGCATTTT.

This clonotype was counted a few times. This CDR3 reads CSVSDYEQYF. DNA of the CDR3: TGCAGCGTCTCAGACTACGAGCAGTACTTC. The chain uses TRBV29-1 and TRBJ2-7; no firm D call. The CDR3 runs to 10 residues. The V gene's germline CDR1 is SQVTM and CDR2 ANQGSEA. Trimming took 6 bases from V and 3 from J, leaving 6 bases between them.